A single sample is the source of the 29 T cell receptor beta chains below, sequenced in a study of CD8+ T cells in alopecia areata. Once RNA had been extracted, it was reverse transcribed into cDNA to act as the sequencing template. The repertoire was sequenced with immunoSEQ multiplex PCR; TCRdb's copy has only in-frame clones and lacks some. Of roughly 100,000 clones in the sample, around 59% were seen once. The sample taken for sequencing was CD4+ T cells sorted from blood. These receptors all come from a human donor in good health.

The chain joins TRBV28 to TRBJ1-6; the match to TRBD1 covers 8 bases. There are 16 residues in the CDR3. The germline CDR1 and CDR2 sequences are MDHEN and SYDVKM. V trimming: 4 bases; J trimming: 11 bases; junction bases outside the gene matches: 13. The CDR3 coding sequence is TGTGCCAGCAGTTACCCGGGACAGGTGATAGGTCCACCCCTCCACTTT. Amino acid sequence: CASSYPGQVIGPPLHF.

This clone was seen a handful of times. The chain uses TRBV4-1 and TRBJ2-2; D not certain. With 0 bases removed from V and 5 bases from J, the gap between germline ends came to 10 bases. The CDR3 is 15 residues long. Germline V gene sequence: CDR1 MGHRA, CDR2 YSYEKL. CDR3 sequence reads: CASSQDGASTGELFF. CDR3 sequence (DNA): TGCGCCAGCAGCCAAGATGGTGCGTCTACCGGGGAGCTGTTTTTT.

This clone has more than one count but fewer than ten. The CDR3 region has the DNA TGTGCCAGCAGCGTAGAGGCGGGGATAAGCACAGATACGCAGTATTTT. This sequence encodes CASSVEAGISTDTQYF. The genes are TRBV9 and TRBJ2-3, with a tentative D call TRBD2 (6 bases). V shed 0 bases and J shed 0 bases, with 11 bases lying between them. The CDR3 runs 16 residues. Per the germline V gene, CDR1 is SGDLS and CDR2 is YYNGEE.

V gene TRBV29-1 combines with J gene TRBJ1-5, with 7 bases fitting TRBD1. Germline assignment: CDR1 SQVTM and CDR2 ANQGSEA. The V segment lost 7 bases and the J segment 1 base; nucleotides outside the gene matches: 4. CDR3 length: 13 amino acids. The CDR3 loop reads CSAMTGSNQPQHF. The CDR3 DNA is TGCAGCGCCATGACAGGGAGCAATCAGCCCCAGCATTTT.

The rearrangement uses TRBV27 and TRBJ1-6; D call uncertain. In germline, CDR1 is MNHEY, CDR2 SMNVEV (reference sequence). V lost 3 bases to trimming and J lost 6 bases, with 15 bases between them. The CDR3 is 16 residues long. For the CDR3, the DNA is TGTGCCAGCAGTTTCTTGGGCGGGGTGGGTAATTCACCCCTCCACTTT. Encoded protein: CASSFLGGVGNSPLHF.

The chain is built from TRBV6-5 and TRBJ2-7; D unclear. The CDR3 runs 15 residues. Trimming took off 0 bases at V and 2 bases at J, with 11 bases between the two ends. The V gene's germline CDR1 is MNHEY and CDR2 SVGAGI. CDR3 residues: CASSYSWTLPYEQYF. CDR3 bases: TGTGCCAGCAGTTACTCCTGGACCCTGCCCTACGAGCAGTACTTC.

The chain employs TRBV7-9 and TRBJ1-1, with 7 bases that match TRBD1. V dropped 8 bases and J dropped 1; count of bases not matched to a gene: 7. The germline V gene encodes CDR1 SEHNR and CDR2 FQNEAQ (reference sequence). This CDR3 is 14 amino acids long. The CDR3 region has the DNA TGTGCCAGCCAAAAAGGGGGCGCGAACACTGAAGCTTTCTTT. It translates to CASQKGGANTEAFF.

V is TRBV7-2 and J is TRBJ2-1; D might be TRBD1 or TRBD2, each matching 5 bases. The germline gives CDR1 SGHTA, CDR2 FQGNSA. Trimming removed 2 bases from V and 7 bases from J, with 21 bases in between. This CDR3 region has 17 residues. In DNA form, the CDR3 reads TGTGCCAGCAGCTTACTCAGGACGGGACGGGCAGGGAATGAGCAGTTCTTC. Residues: CASSLLRTGRAGNEQFF. The full variable domain, in which reference TRBV7-2 and TRBJ2-1 provide the parts outside the CDR3, is GAGVSQSPSNKVTEKGKDVELRCDPISGHTALYWYRQSLGQGLEFLIYFQGNSAPDKSGLPSDRFSAERTGGSVSTLTIQRTQQEDSAVYLCASSLLRTGRAGNEQFFGPGTRLTVL.

The chain joins TRBV15 to TRBJ2-3, with D uncertain. CDR1 and CDR2 (germline): LNHNV, YYDKDF (reference sequence). Trimming stripped 5 bases from V and 0 bases from J, with 12 bases between. This CDR3 is 15 amino acids long. CDR3 protein: CATSWETHSTDTQYF. DNA for the CDR3: TGTGCCACCAGCTGGGAAACCCATAGCACAGATACGCAGTATTTT.

This clone came up a few times. CDR3 loop: CASSVRGGAGGEQYF. CDR3 sequence (DNA): TGTGCCAGCAGCGTGCGCGGGGGGGCCGGTGGCGAGCAGTACTTC. The chain joins TRBV7-9 to TRBJ2-7, with 9 nucleotides matching TRBD2. The J segment lost 6 bases and the V segment lost 5 bases, leaving 11 bases of the junction unmatched. CDR1 and CDR2 from the germline V gene are SEHNR and FQNEAQ (reference sequence). The CDR3 runs 15 residues. The variable domain in full, completed from reference TRBV7-9 and TRBJ2-7, reads DTGVSQNPRHKITKRGQNVTFRCDPISEHNRLYWYRQTLGQGPEFLTYFQNEAQLEKSRLLSDRFSAERPKGSFSTLEIQRTEQGDSAMYLCASSVRGGAGGEQYFGPGTRLTVT.

The sample holds a few counts of this clone. The chain combines TRBV6-5 with TRBJ2-5; 9 positions agree with TRBD1. The germline V gene encodes CDR1 MNHEY and CDR2 SVGAGI. With 2 bases clipped from V and 1 base from J, the junction kept 5 bases outside the gene matches. This CDR3 is built from 16 residues. The CDR3 region has the DNA TGTGCCAGCAGTTACGTTGGGACAGGGACCCAAGAGACCCAGTACTTC. Protein product: CASSYVGTGTQETQYF.

The V and J genes are TRBV6-5 and TRBJ1-1, with 8 bases lining up with TRBD1. This CDR3 region has 15 residues. Per germline, CDR1 MNHEY and CDR2 SVGAGI. The V gene end was trimmed by 4 bases and the J gene end by 2 bases; junction bases not matched to a gene: 6. The CDR3 loop is CASSWPGTGNTEAFF. DNA for the CDR3: TGTGCCAGCAGTTGGCCAGGGACAGGAAACACTGAAGCTTTCTTT.

V gene TRBV30 combines with J gene TRBJ1-5, with no clear D. CDR3 length: 13 amino acids. The V end lost 0 bases, the J end lost 6 bases, and 9 bases lay between the germline ends. Germline lookup yields CDR1 GTSNPN and CDR2 SVGIG (reference sequence). The CDR3 DNA is TGTGCCTGGAGTGTACGACCCGGTCAGCCCCAGCATTTT. Translation gives CAWSVRPGQPQHF.

This clone was found a few times. The chain recombines TRBV6-6 with TRBJ1-1; TRBD1 is a possible D gene (6 bases). Germline assignment: CDR1 MNHNY and CDR2 SVGAGI (reference sequence). Trimming shortened V by 6 bases and J by 1 base, and 12 bases separated the two germline ends. The CDR3 extends over 14 amino acids. The CDR3, as DNA: TGTGCCAGCAGCCTCAGAGGGGGGAACACTGAAGCTTTCTTT. This codes for CASSLRGGNTEAFF.

This clone was counted only a few times. The chain combines TRBV7-8 with TRBJ2-5; D is uncertain. CDR1 is SGHVS, CDR2 FQNEAQ, per germline. The length of the CDR3 is 16 residues. Trimming pared 1 base from V and 5 bases from J, leaving 17 bases between. The CDR3 nucleotides read TGTGCCAGCAGCTTAGTAGGTCGGGCTACCCAGGAGACCCAGTACTTC. Translated, it gives CASSLVGRATQETQYF.

This clone counts as medium-sized (0.01 to 0.1%). The chain joins TRBV7-2 to TRBJ1-1; TRBD1 matches 9 bases. There are 14 residues in the CDR3. The ends lost 4 bases at V and 4 bases at J; junction bases unmatched: 4. CDR1 and CDR2 (germline): SGHTA, FQGNSA. DNA of the CDR3: TGTGCCAGCAGCTCACAGGGGGCGTCCACTGAAGCTTTCTTT. Residues: CASSSQGASTEAFF.

CDR3 nucleotides: TGTGCCAGCAGTTACTCGTGGGCGGGTCGGACTGAGACCCAGTACTTC. This codes for CASSYSWAGRTETQYF. The chain combines TRBV6-5 with TRBJ2-5; TRBD2 might be the D (5 bases). Germline V gives CDR1 MNHEY, CDR2 SVGAGI. CDR3 length: 16 amino acids. Trimming pared 0 bases from V and 5 bases from J, leaving 16 bases between.

Details on this clone: This specimen includes other DNA sequences encoding the same CDR3. This sequence joins TRBV30 and TRBJ1-6; weak D call: TRBD1 (5 bases). Trimming removed 2 bases from V and 7 bases from J, with 9 bases in between. The CDR3 loop spans 13 amino acids. Germline CDR1 reads GTSNPN; CDR2 reads SVGIG (reference sequence). As DNA, the CDR3 is TGTGCCTGGAGTCCGGGGCCGAATTCACCCCTCCACTTT. Encoded protein: CAWSPGPNSPLHF.

CDR3 residues: CASSLARGTEAFF. CDR3 nucleotides: TGTGCCAGCAGCTTAGCCAGGGGCACTGAAGCTTTCTTT. The chain couples TRBV7-6 to TRBJ1-1, with a weak D call TRBD1 (6 bases). Trimming left V 0 bases short and J 4 bases short, with 6 bases between. The CDR3 consists of 13 residues. Germline assignment: CDR1 SGHVS and CDR2 FNYEAQ.

The chain joins TRBV4-1 to TRBJ1-2; 10 bases are shared with TRBD1. The germline V gene has CDR1 MGHRA and CDR2 YSYEKL. This CDR3 has 16 residues. The V segment lost 2 bases and the J segment 6 bases; nucleotides outside the gene matches: 9. The DNA of the CDR3 is TGCGCCAGCAGCCAAAAGACAGGGGGCGCTTGGGATGGCTACACCTTC. This sequence encodes CASSQKTGGAWDGYTF.

The genes are TRBV5-1 and TRBJ1-1; no clear D gene. This CDR3 is built from 13 residues. Germline lookup yields CDR1 SGHRS and CDR2 YFSETQ. Trimming removed 0 bases at V and 1 base at J, with 4 bases between. The CDR3 loop reads CASSLAGNTEAFF. In DNA, the CDR3 is TGCGCCAGCAGCTTGGCAGGGAACACTGAAGCTTTCTTT.

The chain combines TRBV7-9 with TRBJ1-1; no firm D call. Trimming cost V 8 bases and J 1 base, with 8 bases left between them. Germline CDR1 is SEHNR and CDR2 is FQNEAQ (reference sequence). The CDR3 runs to 12 residues. The CDR3 loop reads CASHVPNTEAFF. The CDR3, as DNA: TGTGCCAGCCATGTACCGAACACTGAAGCTTTCTTT.

V usage is TRBV7-6 and J usage is TRBJ2-7; TRBD1 agrees at 8 bases. There are 13 residues in the CDR3. J was trimmed by 3 bases and V by 5 bases; bases with no gene match: 3. Germline CDR1 is SGHVS and CDR2 is FNYEAQ. The CDR3 nucleotides are TGTGCCAGCAGCAGAGGACAGGGCTACGAGCAGTACTTC. It is translated as CASSRGQGYEQYF. Using reference TRBV7-6 and TRBJ2-7 for the parts outside the CDR3, the full variable domain is GAGVSQSPRYKVTKRGQDVALRCDPISGHVSLYWYRQALGQGPEFLTYFNYEAQQDKSGLPNDRFSAERPEGSISTLTIQRTEQRDSAMYRCASSRGQGYEQYFGPGTRLTVT.

The CDR3 protein is CASSLSGDEQFF. The CDR3 DNA reads TGCGCCAGCAGCTTGTCCGGGGATGAGCAGTTCTTC. This chain connects TRBV5-1 to TRBJ2-1, with D perhaps TRBD2 (5 bases). V lost 1 base and J lost 8, with 7 bases in between. CDR3 length: 12 residues. Germline V gene lookup returns CDR1 SGHRS and CDR2 YFSETQ.

This rearrangement joins TRBV23-1 to TRBJ2-3; 7 nucleotides agree with TRBD2. TRBV23-1 is an open reading frame whose function is uncertain. The V segment lost 4 bases and the J segment 5 bases; nucleotides outside the gene matches: 12. The CDR3 is 16 amino acids. CDR3 sequence reads: CASSPLAGEAQDTQYF. CDR3 DNA sequence: TGCGCCAGCAGTCCCTTGGCGGGAGAAGCACAAGATACGCAGTATTTT.

This clone has a handful of counts. V and J are TRBV30 and TRBJ1-5; D possibly corresponds to TRBD1 (6 bases). V was shortened by 0 bases and J by 6 bases, with 12 bases between the two germline ends. CDR3 length: 14 residues. Germline CDR1 reads GTSNPN; CDR2 reads SVGIG (reference sequence). DNA of the CDR3: TGTGCCTGGAGTGTACTTGCAGGGGCTCAGCCCCAGCATTTT. Protein product: CAWSVLAGAQPQHF. Full variable domain (missing parts from reference TRBV30 and TRBJ1-5): SQTIHQWPATLVQPVGSPLSLECTVEGTSNPNLYWYRQAAGRGLQLLFYSVGIGQISSEVPQNLSASRPQDRQFILSSKKLLLSDSGFYLCAWSVLAGAQPQHFGDGTRLSIL.

Remarks on this clone: The sample holds other DNA sequences that translate to the same CDR3. The chain has TRBV7-9 and TRBJ1-3; D not certain. CDR1 and CDR2 (germline): SEHNR, FQNEAQ (reference sequence). V lost 0 bases and J 4 bases, leaving 1 base between the germline ends. CDR3 length: 12 residues. CDR3 sequence reads: CASSLAGNTIYF. CDR3 bases: TGTGCCAGCAGCTTAGCAGGAAACACCATATATTTT.

This clone was seen more than once but under ten times. This CDR3 reads CASRLDAMKDEQYF. The CDR3 coding sequence is TGTGCCAGCAGATTAGACGCTATGAAGGACGAGCAGTACTTC. This chain connects TRBV28 to TRBJ2-7; D is ambiguous. The CDR3 is made up of 14 amino acids. Between the trimmed V and J ends, which lost 6 bases and 5 bases, there was a span of 17 bases. Germline loops: CDR1 MDHEN, CDR2 SYDVKM.

This clone has only a few counts. The V gene is TRBV7-2, the J gene TRBJ2-1; 8 bases align to TRBD2. The length of the CDR3 is 13 residues. Losses at the gene ends were 3 bases for V and 6 bases for J; bases not matched to a gene: 1. Germline lookup yields CDR1 SGHTA and CDR2 FQGNSA. The CDR3 DNA follows: TGTGCCAGCAGCTTGGGACTAGTCAATGAGCAGTTCTTC. It yields the protein CASSLGLVNEQFF.